This TCR beta chain derives from a study of OX40 agonist ivuxolimab in advanced cancers. The repertoire was sequenced with immunoSEQ multiplex PCR; TCRdb's copy has only in-frame clones and lacks some. The profile shows 100,000 to 150,000 clones, 92% of them singletons. Per the germline V gene, CDR1 is MNHEY and CDR2 is SMNVEV (reference sequence). There are 17 residues in the CDR3. The V segment lost 6 bases and the J segment 2 bases; nucleotides outside the gene matches: 13. This receptor was taken from an adult with an advanced solid tumor such as melanoma, head and neck, liver or kidney cancer. The J gene is TRBJ2-1, the V gene TRBV27, with 7 positions matching TRBD1. The sequencing used CD4+ or CD8+ T cells sorted from blood, collected in a trial of the OX40 agonist ivuxolimab. CDR3 sequence reads: CASRTPHPGQTYNEQFF. CDR3 nucleotide sequence: TGTGCCAGCAGAACACCACACCCGGGACAGACCTACAATGAGCAGTTCTTC.